The 28 T cell receptor beta chains presented below share a single source sample, sequenced in a study of blood T cell repertoires in COVID-19. Assay: immunoSEQ multiplex PCR; the TCRdb copy retains only in-frame clones and omits some. The table lists 91,000 or so clones, around 80% of them singletons, with about 7% in the top ten. The sequencing sample was made of peripheral blood. The origin of the receptors is a man aged 45-65 years with active or convalescent COVID-19.

This chain links TRBV9 with TRBJ2-3, with 7 bases aligning to TRBD1. CDR1 and CDR2 (germline): SGDLS, YYNGEE. This CDR3 has 15 residues. The ends lost 0 bases at V and 4 bases at J; junction bases unmatched: 5. The CDR3 coding sequence is TGTGCCAGCAGCGTAGCCCCGGGACAGCCAGATACGCAGTATTTT. Protein sequence: CASSVAPGQPDTQYF.

CDR3 DNA: TGTGCCAGCAGCCGTACTCCGGGACTCAGCCGGGAGCAGTTCTTC. Its translation is CASSRTPGLSREQFF. The chain recombines TRBV14 with TRBJ2-1; tentatively, D is TRBD2 (6 bases). Between the trimmed V and J ends, which lost 4 bases and 10 bases, there was a span of 20 bases. There are 15 residues in the CDR3. Germline loops: CDR1 SGHDN, CDR2 FVKESK.

This clone was observed a single time. CDR3 sequence reads: CASNPGYEQFF. CDR3 bases: TGTGCCAGCAATCCAGGGTATGAGCAGTTCTTC. This chain joins TRBV6-5 and TRBJ2-1; D is possibly TRBD1 (5 bases). The CDR3 is 11 residues long. Trimming shortened V by 7 bases and J by 8 bases, and 9 bases separated the two germline ends. The germline CDR1 and CDR2 sequences are MNHEY and SVGAGI.

V is TRBV18 and J is TRBJ1-1; 10 nucleotides match TRBD1. This CDR3 spans 16 amino acids. V was pared by 8 bases and J by 5 bases, with 14 bases of the junction left unmatched. Per germline, CDR1 KGHSH and CDR2 LQKENI. The CDR3: CASQLGTGEISTEAFF. DNA of the CDR3: TGTGCCAGCCAGCTGGGGACAGGGGAGATATCGACTGAAGCTTTCTTT.

This clone is medium-sized within its sample. The genes are TRBV10-1 and TRBJ2-2, with 8 positions matching TRBD2. CDR1 is WNHNN and CDR2 is SYGVQD in the germline V gene (reference sequence). This CDR3 is 15 amino acids long. The J segment lost 1 base and the V segment lost 7 bases, leaving 5 bases of the junction unmatched. CDR3 sequence: CASNTGGMNTGELFF. The CDR3 nucleotides are TGCGCCAGCAATACGGGGGGGATGAACACCGGGGAGCTGTTTTTT.

In DNA form, the CDR3 reads TGTGCCAGCAGTGACCCGGGACTAGCGGAAACAGATACGCAGTATTTT. This sequence encodes CASSDPGLAETDTQYF. The chain recombines TRBV25-1 with TRBJ2-3, with 11 bases aligning to TRBD2. The CDR3 has 16 amino acids. V lost 3 bases, J lost 3 bases, and 5 bases stayed unmatched. The germline V gene has CDR1 MGHDK and CDR2 SYGVNS.

On this clone: Compared with germline, one end of the junction differs, possibly owing to a read error. The V and J genes are TRBV30 and TRBJ1-3; 8 nucleotides line up with TRBD1. The V gene's germline CDR1 is GTSNPN and CDR2 SVGIG (reference sequence). This CDR3 is 13 amino acids long. The CDR3 region has the DNA TGTGCGTGGACAGGGCCCTCTGGAAACACCATATATTTT. Translated, it gives CAWTGPSGNTIYF.

The V call is TRBV27, the J call TRBJ1-5; D not certain. The CDR3 runs 13 residues. Germline assignment: CDR1 MNHEY and CDR2 SMNVEV (reference sequence). V lost 6 bases and J lost 5, with 11 bases in between. This CDR3 reads CASRRREDQPQHF. The CDR3 coding sequence is TGTGCCAGCAGGAGGAGGGAGGATCAGCCCCAGCATTTT.

V and J are TRBV27 and TRBJ2-1; 10 bases fit TRBD2. The CDR3 is 18 amino acids. The junction had 13 bases not matched to a gene; V was cut back by 0 bases and J by 8 bases. Germline lookup yields CDR1 MNHEY and CDR2 SMNVEV (reference sequence). The CDR3 DNA reads as TGTGCCAGCAGTTTATCGATGGGCAGCGGGGGGGCCATCGATGAGCAGTTCTTC. Its protein is CASSLSMGSGGAIDEQFF.

The chain employs TRBV11-2 and TRBJ2-3; 14 nucleotides line up with TRBD2. This CDR3 is 16 amino acids long. Germline assignment: CDR1 SGHAT and CDR2 FQNNGV. J gave up 7 bases and V 5 bases, and 8 bases lay outside the gene matches. CDR3 DNA sequence: TGTGCCAGCAGCCCCCCGGGACTAGCGGGGGCTAATACGCAGTATTTT. Its translation: CASSPPGLAGANTQYF.

The gene calls are TRBV5-1 and TRBJ1-1; 9 nucleotides agree with TRBD1. The CDR3 is 12 amino acids. The V gene's germline CDR1 is SGHRS and CDR2 YFSETQ. V dropped 3 bases and J dropped 8; count of bases not matched to a gene: 2. The CDR3 here is CASSWTGEEAFF. The CDR3 DNA follows: TGCGCCAGCAGCTGGACAGGGGAGGAAGCTTTCTTT.

This chain uses TRBV19 with TRBJ1-5; maybe TRBD1 (6 bases). Germline-derived CDR1 and CDR2 are LNHDA and SQIVND (reference sequence). The CDR3 spans 15 residues. V gave up 3 bases and J gave up 2 bases, with 11 bases separating them. The CDR3 sequence: CASSIPTGGNQPQHF. Here the CDR3 DNA reads TGTGCCAGTAGTATTCCGACAGGAGGCAATCAGCCCCAGCATTTT.

In this sample, this clone turned up a few times. V gene TRBV6-2 or TRBV6-3 combines with J gene TRBJ1-1; no clear D gene. This CDR3 has 11 amino acids. V shed 3 bases and J shed 4 bases, with 3 bases lying between them. CDR1 and CDR2 (germline): MNHEY, SVGEGT. Written as DNA, the CDR3 is TGTGCCAGCAGTTATCTCACTGAAGCTTTCTTT. Residues: CASSYLTEAFF.

By share, this clone counts as medium-sized (0.01 to 0.1%). The genes are TRBV6-4 and TRBJ1-1; D is undetermined. The V end lost 0 bases, the J end lost 5 bases, and 7 bases lay between the germline ends. This CDR3 region has 13 residues. CDR1 is MRHNA, CDR2 SNTAGT, per germline. The CDR3 spells CASSDSAVTEAFF. CDR3 sequence (DNA): TGTGCCAGCAGTGACTCGGCGGTAACTGAAGCTTTCTTT.

CDR3 sequence: CASRGKDSEKLFF. In nucleotides, the CDR3 is TGTGCCAGTAGGGGTAAGGACAGCGAAAAACTGTTTTTT. The chain links TRBV19 to TRBJ1-4; D perhaps matches TRBD1 (6 bases). Per germline, CDR1 LNHDA and CDR2 SQIVND (reference sequence). Trimming cost V 6 bases and J 8 bases, with 13 bases left between them. This CDR3 is built from 13 residues.

The V call is TRBV29-1, the J call TRBJ2-5; D perhaps matches TRBD2 (6 bases). The CDR3 extends over 14 amino acids. Germline V gene data show CDR1 as SQVTM and CDR2 as ANQGSEA. V shed 4 bases and J shed 4 bases, with 16 bases lying between them. CDR3 sequence reads: CSVGGGSSSETQYF. Here the CDR3 DNA reads TGCAGCGTTGGTGGGGGGTCTTCGTCAGAGACCCAGTACTTC.

The chain combines TRBV20-1 with TRBJ2-1; TRBD2 matches at 8 bases. There are 14 residues in the CDR3. Germline values: CDR1 DFQATT, CDR2 SNEGSKA (reference sequence). V dropped 3 bases and J dropped 8; count of bases not matched to a gene: 9. The CDR3 region is CSASGGGPNDEQFF. CDR3 coding DNA: TGCAGTGCTAGTGGCGGGGGGCCCAATGATGAGCAGTTCTTC.

This clone was picked up one time. Here the CDR3 DNA reads TGTGCCAGCAGCTTTGGGACAGGGAACGAAAAACTGTTTTTT. Encoded protein: CASSFGTGNEKLFF. The chain combines TRBV7-9 with TRBJ1-4; 9 bases are shared with TRBD1. The CDR3 is made up of 14 amino acids. Germline lookup yields CDR1 SEHNR and CDR2 FQNEAQ (reference sequence). The V gene end was trimmed by 3 bases and the J gene end by 8 bases; junction bases not matched to a gene: 4.

V and J are TRBV18 and TRBJ1-2, with 7 bases matching TRBD1. Per germline, CDR1 KGHSH and CDR2 LQKENI. This CDR3 has 16 residues. The V and J ends lost 3 bases and 1 base, in that order; junction bases with no gene match: 8. In DNA, the CDR3 is TGTGCCAGCTCACCCCGTCGGGACAGTAGTAACTATGGCTACACCTTC. Its protein is CASSPRRDSSNYGYTF.

This clone was detected a few times. The chain uses TRBV5-8 and TRBJ2-5; 12 bases line up with TRBD2. Germline CDR1 SGHTS, CDR2 YDEGEE. The CDR3 is 17 residues long. V lost 0 bases, J lost 5 bases, and 8 bases stayed unmatched. CDR3 sequence reads: CASSLERTSGAWETQYF. CDR3 coding DNA: TGTGCCAGCAGCTTGGAAAGGACTAGCGGGGCGTGGGAGACCCAGTACTTC. Full variable domain (missing parts from reference TRBV5-8 and TRBJ2-5): EAGVTQSPTHLIKTRGQQATLRCSPISGHTSVYWYQQALGLGLQFLLWYDEGEERNRGNFPPRFSGRQFPNYSSELNVNALELEDSALYLCASSLERTSGAWETQYFGPGTRLLVL.

The V gene is TRBV30, the J gene TRBJ2-5; no reliable D call. From germline, CDR1 is GTSNPN and CDR2 SVGIG (reference sequence). V was shortened by 4 bases and J by 2 bases, with 8 bases between the two germline ends. CDR3 length: 12 residues. The CDR3 nucleotides are TGTGCCTGGACTATCGCTCAAGAGACCCAGTACTTC. Amino acids: CAWTIAQETQYF.

V and J are TRBV4-3 and TRBJ1-1, with D maybe TRBD1 (5 bases). The CDR3 spans 11 residues. Germline V lookup: CDR1 LGHNA, CDR2 YSLEER. V lost 8 bases to trimming and J lost 6 bases, with 10 bases between them. The CDR3 loop is CASRGGAEAFF. The CDR3 DNA follows: TGCGCCAGCCGAGGAGGGGCTGAAGCTTTCTTT.

The J gene is TRBJ2-3, the V gene TRBV2, with 8 bases aligning to TRBD1. With 8 bases clipped from V and 2 bases from J, the junction kept 6 bases outside the gene matches. The CDR3 loop spans 14 amino acids. Germline V CDR1 and CDR2: SNHLY, FYNNEI. This CDR3 reads CASGDRGFTDTQYF. CDR3 bases: TGTGCCAGCGGCGACAGGGGTTTCACAGATACGCAGTATTTT.

V is TRBV25-1 and J is TRBJ2-7; 7 bases are shared with TRBD1. V gave up 6 bases and J gave up 3 bases; unmatched junction bases: 8. The V gene's germline CDR1 is MGHDK and CDR2 SYGVNS. This CDR3 is built from 14 residues. CDR3 amino acids: CASRETGSNYEQYF. For the CDR3, the DNA is TGTGCCAGCAGAGAGACAGGGAGTAACTACGAGCAGTACTTC.

This chain connects TRBV12-2 to TRBJ2-1; the tabulated D call, TRBD1, remains unverified against the DNA. TRBV12-2 is noted as a pseudogene. The CDR3 length is 15 residues. The CDR3 spells CASRGRDSSYNEQFF. DNA of the CDR3: TGTGCAAGTCGCGGCCGGGACAGCTCCTACAATGAGCAGTTCTTC.

This chain connects TRBV28 to TRBJ2-7, with D perhaps matching TRBD2 (6 bases). V gave up 3 bases and J gave up 6 bases, with 12 bases separating them. The CDR3 is 13 amino acids. The germline CDR1 and CDR2 sequences are MDHEN and SYDVKM. The CDR3 DNA is TGTGCCAGCAGTTTGGGCGGGGTCGGCGAGCAGTACTTC. The encoded protein is CASSLGGVGEQYF. Supplemented by reference TRBV28 and TRBJ2-7, the full variable domain reads DVKVTQSSRYLVKRTGEKVFLECVQDMDHENMFWYRQDPGLGLRLIYFSYDVKMKEKGDIPEGYSVSREKKERFSLILESASTNQTSMYLCASSLGGVGEQYFGPGTRLTVT.

The genes are TRBV9 and TRBJ2-1, with 10 bases that match TRBD2. This CDR3 contains 15 residues. The germline V gene has CDR1 SGDLS and CDR2 YYNGEE. The ends lost 4 bases at V and 4 bases at J; junction bases unmatched: 5. The CDR3 region is CASSPGLAEYNEQFF. The CDR3, as DNA: TGTGCCAGCAGCCCCGGACTAGCGGAGTACAATGAGCAGTTCTTC.

V and J are TRBV28 and TRBJ1-2; TRBD1 matches at 11 bases. The CDR3 covers 12 residues. From germline, CDR1 is MDHEN and CDR2 SYDVKM. The ends lost 11 bases at V and 4 bases at J; junction bases unmatched: 3. For the CDR3, the DNA is TGTGCCGGCGGGACAGGGGGCTATGGCTACACCTTC. Translation: CAGGTGGYGYTF.